Shown below are 21 T cell receptor beta chains from a single sample sequenced in a study of CD8+CD57+ T cells in acquired aplastic anemia. The sequenced patients had an expansion of CD8+CD57+ cells seen by flow cytometry. TCR beta VDJ combinations and CDR3 sequences were profiled from genomic DNA. From the reads, TCRdb called clonotypes with MiXCR, one entry per CDR3 protein. The sample has about 190,000 distinct CDR3 sequences; 48% are singletons. The specimen sequenced was sorted CD4+, CD8+, or CD8+CD57+ T cells (not recorded which) from PBMCs. All receptors derive from a human donor with aplastic anemia.

This clonotype turned up a few times. V usage is TRBV15 and J usage is TRBJ2-1, with D tentatively TRBD1 or TRBD2 (5 bases each). Germline loops: CDR1 LNHNV, CDR2 YYDKDF (reference sequence). Deletions cut 5 bases from V and 5 bases from J, with 10 bases between. The length of the CDR3 is 13 residues. The CDR3 protein is CATSGRQNNEQFF. CDR3 nucleotide sequence: TGTGCCACCAGCGGGAGACAGAACAATGAGCAGTTCTTC.

The V gene is TRBV24-1, the J gene TRBJ2-1; D is unresolved. The CDR3 length is 13 residues. V was pared by 3 bases and J by 4 bases, with 6 bases between. CDR1 and CDR2 (germline): KGHDR, SFDVKD. The chain's CDR3 is CATSDPQYNEQFF. The DNA of the CDR3 is TGTGCCACCAGTGATCCCCAGTACAATGAGCAGTTCTTC.

This chain links TRBV30 with TRBJ2-1; a weak D match, TRBD1 (5 bases). The CDR3 is 13 amino acids. Deletions cut 2 bases from V and 5 bases from J, with 10 bases between. Germline values: CDR1 GTSNPN, CDR2 SVGIG (reference sequence). CDR3 amino acids: CAWSLGRDNEQFF. CDR3 nucleotides: TGTGCCTGGAGTTTGGGCAGGGACAATGAGCAGTTCTTC.

This clonotype has a count of ten or more. The V and J genes are TRBV15 and TRBJ1-5; a possible D gene is TRBD1 (6 bases). Germline V gene sequence: CDR1 LNHNV, CDR2 YYDKDF (reference sequence). The CDR3 consists of 16 residues. Deletions cut 2 bases from V and 3 bases from J, with 14 bases between. The CDR3 here is CATSRPQGTPNQPQHF. The CDR3 DNA sequence: TGTGCCACCAGCAGACCCCAGGGGACCCCCAATCAGCCCCAGCATTTT.

This clonotype came up a few times. The V and J genes are TRBV15 and TRBJ2-2; D may be TRBD1 (5 bases). CDR1 is LNHNV, CDR2 YYDKDF, per germline (reference sequence). V was trimmed by 5 bases and J by 5 bases, leaving 12 bases between them. This CDR3 has 14 residues. The CDR3 loop is CATSAGRETGELFF. As DNA, the CDR3 is TGTGCCACCAGCGCAGGGCGCGAGACCGGGGAGCTGTTTTTT.

This clonotype was detected many times. The CDR3 DNA reads as TGTGCCAGCAGTTCTGCGGCTAGTCACGAGACCCAGTACTTC. Translation gives CASSSAASHETQYF. The chain is built from TRBV5-4 and TRBJ2-5; D is ambiguous. V lost 5 bases and J lost 5, with 16 bases in between. This CDR3 is 14 amino acids long. Germline V CDR1 and CDR2: SGHNT, YYREEE (reference sequence).

For this clonotype: This likely comes from a read error, as the CDR3 has no conserved phenylalanine or tryptophan at its end. The DNA is omitted, as the CDR3 cannot be located on it reliably, and the CDR3 follows TCRdb's listing. The V gene is TRBV24-1, the J gene TRBJ2-6. The CDR3 comprises 8 residues, both ends counted. Germline V gene lookup returns CDR1 KGHDR and CDR2 SFDVKD. The CDR3 is CATSDRTS.

This clonotype showed up just a few times. The CDR3 nucleotides read TGTGCCAGCAGCTTAATGAGCACAGGGGGTTCCTACGAGCAGTACTTC. This gives the protein CASSLMSTGGSYEQYF. This chain links TRBV11-1 with TRBJ2-7; 8 bases fit TRBD1. Germline values: CDR1 SGHAT, CDR2 FQDESV (reference sequence). V lost 2 bases to trimming and J lost 1 base; unmatched junction nucleotides: 7. This CDR3 contains 16 residues.

This clonotype was observed at least ten times. The chain uses TRBV9 and TRBJ2-5; D might be TRBD1 (7 bases). V was cut by 0 bases and J by 5 bases, with 11 bases left in between. The CDR3 length is 14 residues. Germline V lookup: CDR1 SGDLS, CDR2 YYNGEE. The CDR3 coding sequence is TGTGCCAGCAGCGTAGAGGGGGCGGGGGAGACCCAGTACTTC. Translating it yields CASSVEGAGETQYF.

This clonotype was counted many times. The V and J genes are TRBV24-1 and TRBJ2-5, with 10 nucleotides matching TRBD2. CDR1 is KGHDR, CDR2 SFDVKD, per germline. The J segment lost 4 bases and the V segment lost 2 bases, leaving 3 bases of the junction unmatched. The CDR3 consists of 15 residues. The CDR3 nucleotides are TGTGCCACCAGTGATTCCAGGACTAGCGGAGAGACCCAGTACTTC. Encoded protein: CATSDSRTSGETQYF.

This chain links TRBV2 with TRBJ1-1; D unresolved. Trimming cost V 7 bases and J 1 base, with 16 bases left between them. CDR1 and CDR2 (germline): SNHLY, FYNNEI. This CDR3 region has 15 residues. The CDR3 DNA reads as TGTGCCAGCAAGTTGGGGTCGGGGAAGAACACTGAAGCTTTCTTT. Translation: CASKLGSGKNTEAFF.

The chain links TRBV9 to TRBJ2-7; D possibly corresponds to TRBD2 (5 bases). This CDR3 has 16 residues. The germline V and J ends were trimmed by 0 bases and 6 bases, with 19 bases remaining between them. The germline V gene encodes CDR1 SGDLS and CDR2 YYNGEE. The CDR3 DNA is TGTGCCAGCAGCGTAGCCCTCGAAGGGAGTAACGTCGAGCAGTACTTC. This translates into CASSVALEGSNVEQYF.

The chain uses TRBV24-1 and TRBJ1-5; the D is unclear. Germline CDR1 and CDR2: KGHDR and SFDVKD. The CDR3 is 11 residues long. V was trimmed by 4 bases and J by 11 bases, leaving 8 bases between them. The CDR3 nucleotides are TGTGCCACCAGTGACCCTGGGACCCAGCATTTT. Protein: CATSDPGTQHF.

This chain uses TRBV9 with TRBJ2-7; possible D gene TRBD1, 6 bases. The assigned J gene may be wrong: the sequence end matches TRBJ2-1 better. There are 14 residues in the CDR3. CDR1 and CDR2 from the germline V gene are SGDLS and YYNGEE. CDR3 DNA: TGTGCCAGCAGCGTCCAGGGGAGTAGCAATGAGCAGTTCTTC. This translates into CASSVQGSSNEQFF.

The table lists this clonotype with many counts. The V and J genes are TRBV7-8 and TRBJ1-1; D ambiguous. V was pared by 2 bases and J by 2 bases, with 9 bases between. This CDR3 has 14 residues. Germline V lookup: CDR1 SGHVS, CDR2 FQNEAQ. The CDR3 loop reads CASSLTGVNTEAFF. The DNA for the CDR3 is TGTGCCAGCAGCTTAACCGGGGTCAACACTGAAGCTTTCTTT.

This clonotype has a single count. The germline gene is not matched at one end of the junction; a read error may be the cause. The chain links TRBV15 to TRBJ1-6; TRBD1 aligns across 9 bases. CDR1 is LNHNV, CDR2 YYDKDF, per germline (reference sequence). The CDR3 is 15 residues long. The CDR3 spells CATSGTGMYNSPPHF. DNA for the CDR3: TGTGCCACCAGCGGGACAGGGATGTATAATTCACCCCCCCACTTT.

There are many counts of this clonotype. The chain couples TRBV7-2 to TRBJ1-1; D remains ambiguous. The V and J ends lost 1 base and 3 bases respectively, with 6 bases between them. This CDR3 has 13 amino acids. Germline V lookup: CDR1 SGHTA, CDR2 FQGNSA. CDR3 protein: CASSLVHDTEAFF. The CDR3 DNA reads TGTGCCAGCAGCTTAGTTCATGACACTGAAGCTTTCTTT.

The chain uses TRBV24-1 and TRBJ2-1; 9 nucleotides agree with TRBD2. Trimming at V came to 3 bases and at J to 7 bases, leaving 6 bases not matched to a gene. The CDR3 has 15 amino acids. The germline CDR1 and CDR2 sequences are KGHDR and SFDVKD. CDR3 residues: CATSDPGLARNEQFF. For the CDR3, the DNA is TGTGCCACCAGTGATCCCGGACTAGCGCGGAATGAGCAGTTCTTC.

Remarks on this clonotype: A much larger clone is a single base away; this may be a read error. The genes are TRBV5-8 and TRBJ1-2, with D possibly being TRBD1 (5 bases). Germline values: CDR1 SGHTS, CDR2 YDEGEE. This CDR3 comprises 13 residues. CDR3 bases: TGTGTCAGCAGCTTTTTAGGGACCTATGGCTACACCTTC. As protein: CVSSFLGTYGYTF.

The chain employs TRBV19 and TRBJ2-7; D not certain. Germline CDR1 LNHDA, CDR2 SQIVND (reference sequence). The CDR3 extends over 13 amino acids. The V gene lost 3 bases and the J gene lost 3 bases, with 9 bases spanning the gap. The CDR3, as DNA: TGTGCCAGTAGTATGGGTACGGTCTACGAGCAGTACTTC. Amino acid sequence: CASSMGTVYEQYF.

V gene TRBV24-1 combines with J gene TRBJ1-2; possibly TRBD1 for D (6 bases). Trimming took off 5 bases at V and 2 bases at J, with 17 bases between the two ends. Germline V lookup: CDR1 KGHDR, CDR2 SFDVKD. The CDR3 is 16 amino acids. The CDR3 DNA sequence: TGTGCCACCAGTGGTGAAAAAATAGGACAGAACTATGGCTACACCTTC. Its protein is CATSGEKIGQNYGYTF.